The T cell receptor beta chain described here comes from a study of neurological immune-mediated disorders. TCRdb itself ran the 5' RACE reads through MiXCR, one entry per CDR3 protein. Here the sample spans 40,000 to 50,000 distinct CDR3 sequences, over 9% being singletons. In its sample, this clonotype was seen many times. The receptor's source is a middle-aged woman with HTLV-1-associated myelopathy (HAM/TSP). Sequencing used PBMCs.

The DNA for the CDR3 is TGTGCCAGCGGTTTTCGGGACTACGAGCAGTACTTC. Protein product: CASGFRDYEQYF. The chain joins TRBV2 to TRBJ2-7; a possible D gene is TRBD2 (5 bases). With 8 bases removed from V and 3 bases from J, the gap between germline ends came to 11 bases. Per the germline V gene, CDR1 is SNHLY and CDR2 is FYNNEI. This CDR3 has 12 amino acids.